This T cell receptor (beta chain) stems from a study of Ad26.COV2.S vaccination and SARS-CoV-2 variants. The CDR3 consists of 15 residues. The germline V gene encodes CDR1 ENHRY and CDR2 SYGVKD. After removal of 6 bases from V and 1 base from J, the junction contained 6 bases not matched to a gene. Using immunoSEQ multiplex PCR, the repertoire was profiled, and TCRdb retains in-frame clones only, with some absent. The table includes around 300,000 clones, 75% to 90% detected once. As for treatment: some 19 received Ad26.COV2.S at low or high dose, single or two shots; 5 received placebo; per-sample allocation not given. Collection of samples fell on day 63 after the first vaccine or placebo injection.

The gene calls are TRBV10-3 and TRBJ2-3; TRBD2 aligns across 8 bases. The specimen was peripheral blood, collected in a trial of Ad26.COV2.S vaccine versus placebo. The TCR was taken from a person between 18 and 60 years old who received the Ad26.COV2.S COVID-19 vaccine or a placebo. The CDR3 DNA sequence: TGTGCCATCAGCGGGAGCGGGAGTGGCACAGATACGCAGTATTTT. Translation gives CAISGSGSGTDTQYF.